A single sample gave rise to the 25 T cell receptor beta chains below, sequenced in a study of radiotherapy plus CTLA-4 blockade in lung cancer. TCRdb keeps only in-frame clones here, not all; method: immunoSEQ multiplex PCR. Of around 100,000 clones in the sample, under 85% were seen once. The sample here was peripheral blood, taken from a patient treated with radiotherapy plus ipilimumab. These receptors all stem from a human donor with non-small cell lung cancer who had a partial response to radiotherapy plus ipilimumab. Some clones in this sample may be carry-over from other donors' samples.

The chain employs TRBV10-2 and TRBJ2-3; D is perhaps TRBD2 (6 bases). Germline V CDR1 and CDR2: WSHSY, SAAADI. The CDR3 has 14 residues. The germline V and J ends were trimmed by 10 bases and 0 bases, with 14 bases remaining between them. As DNA, the CDR3 is TGCGCCACCCAATCTGGGGGGAGCACAGATACGCAGTATTTT. Amino acids: CATQSGGSTDTQYF.

This clone is a singleton in its sample. V is TRBV19 and J is TRBJ2-7, with D perhaps matching TRBD1 (6 bases). This CDR3 is built from 14 residues. V lost 7 bases and J 4 bases, leaving 17 bases between the germline ends. Germline CDR1 LNHDA, CDR2 SQIVND (reference sequence). CDR3 region: CASKAHRDNYEQYF. In DNA, the CDR3 is TGTGCCAGTAAAGCCCACAGGGATAATTACGAGCAGTACTTC.

The CDR3 DNA sequence: TGTGCCAGCAGCTTATTGGCCCTGAGGGATGAAAAACTGTTTTTT. This translates into CASSLLALRDEKLFF. The gene calls are TRBV7-9 and TRBJ1-4; D not certain. Germline lookup yields CDR1 SEHNR and CDR2 FQNEAQ (reference sequence). Trimming took 2 bases from V and 6 from J, leaving 13 bases between them. CDR3 length: 15 amino acids.

Only one count was recorded for this clone. The gene calls are TRBV9 and TRBJ1-3; 11 bases match TRBD1. CDR1 and CDR2 (germline): SGDLS, YYNGEE. The ends lost 0 bases at V and 5 bases at J; junction bases unmatched: 1. This CDR3 has 15 residues. The CDR3 nucleotides read TGTGCCAGCAGCGTAGGGGACAGGGGGAGAAACACCATATATTTT. It yields the protein CASSVGDRGRNTIYF.

The chain recombines TRBV5-8 with TRBJ2-5, with 8 bases identical to TRBD1. The J call may be in error: the DNA end matches TRBJ2-7 better. The CDR3 covers 15 residues. Germline values: CDR1 SGHTS, CDR2 YDEGEE. This CDR3 reads CASSVATGATYEQYF. CDR3 bases: TGTGCCAGCAGCGTAGCGACAGGGGCTACCTACGAGCAGTACTTC.

The CDR3 DNA is TGTGCCAGCAGCTTCTATCTAGAGCCCGGGAATGAGCAGTTCTTC. Translated: CASSFYLEPGNEQFF. V is TRBV13 and J is TRBJ2-1; D not certain. CDR1 PRHDT and CDR2 FYEKMQ come from the germline V gene (reference sequence). The ends were cut back, 3 bases at V and 7 bases at J, with 16 bases in the middle. The CDR3 has 15 amino acids.

The genes are TRBV19 and TRBJ1-2; D is uncertain. CDR3 length: 13 amino acids. Per germline, CDR1 LNHDA and CDR2 SQIVND (reference sequence). The V gene lost 7 bases and the J gene lost 3 bases, with 12 bases spanning the gap. CDR3 sequence reads: CASTVNSDYGYTF. The CDR3, as DNA: TGTGCCAGTACCGTGAATTCGGACTATGGCTACACCTTC.

This clone has a single count. The CDR3 DNA sequence: TGTGCCAGCAGCGCGACTAGAAACACCGGGGAGCTGTTTTTT. This sequence encodes CASSATRNTGELFF. The gene calls are TRBV7-2 and TRBJ2-2; TRBD2 might be the D (6 bases). The CDR3 totals 14 residues. Trimming removed 5 bases from V and 2 bases from J, with 9 bases in between. CDR1 and CDR2 from the germline V gene are SGHTA and FQGNSA.

This clone is deemed medium-sized. The sample holds other DNA sequences that translate to the same CDR3. CDR3 amino acids: CASSPTSSGNTIYF. DNA of the CDR3: TGTGCCAGCAGCCCAACTAGCTCTGGAAACACCATATATTTT. The chain uses TRBV7-2 and TRBJ1-3, with D unresolved. Germline-derived CDR1 and CDR2 are SGHTA and FQGNSA. The CDR3 extends over 14 amino acids. Trimming shortened V by 5 bases and J by 0 bases, and 8 bases separated the two germline ends.

The chain carries TRBV27 and TRBJ1-2; 10 positions match TRBD1. V shed 2 bases and J 4 bases; nucleotides not matched to a gene: 10. The CDR3 is made up of 17 amino acids. Germline lookup yields CDR1 MNHEY and CDR2 SMNVEV (reference sequence). This CDR3 is CASSLRGPGQGIYGYTF. The CDR3 region has the DNA TGTGCCAGCAGTTTAAGGGGGCCGGGACAGGGGATCTATGGCTACACCTTC.

In this sample, this clone turned up many times. J is TRBJ2-1 and V is TRBV5-4; D might be TRBD2 (7 bases). The CDR3 loop spans 14 amino acids. Germline CDR1 reads SGHNT; CDR2 reads YYREEE (reference sequence). The germline V and J ends were trimmed by 4 bases and 8 bases, with 16 bases remaining between them. The DNA of the CDR3 is TGTGCCAGCAGCCGACCTAGGGGGGGCGATGAGCAGTTCTTC. Amino acids: CASSRPRGGDEQFF.

This chain connects TRBV19 to TRBJ2-1; weak D call: TRBD2 (5 bases). Germline V gene sequence: CDR1 LNHDA, CDR2 SQIVND (reference sequence). V was trimmed by 3 bases and J by 13 bases, leaving 13 bases between them. This CDR3 region has 12 residues. In nucleotides, the CDR3 is TGTGCCAGTAGTATTGTGGCGGGCCTCCAGTTCTTC. This encodes CASSIVAGLQFF.

The rearrangement uses TRBV7-6 and TRBJ2-2; tentative D call: TRBD1 (7 bases). The V end was cut by 5 bases, the J end by 6 bases, with 10 bases between. The CDR3 consists of 13 residues. Germline-derived CDR1 and CDR2 are SGHVS and FNYEAQ. CDR3 bases: TGTGCCAGCAGCCCAGGGGGGCCCGGGGAGCTGTTTTTT. Translated: CASSPGGPGELFF.

The V call is TRBV28, the J call TRBJ1-2, with 8 bases aligning to TRBD1. The V and J ends lost 2 bases and 7 bases, in that order; junction bases with no gene match: 9. The CDR3 loop spans 15 amino acids. CDR1 and CDR2 from the germline V gene are MDHEN and SYDVKM. The CDR3 DNA is TGTGCCAGCAGTTTAGTCGGAGGACAGGGAGGTGGCTACACCTTC. Amino acid sequence: CASSLVGGQGGGYTF.

The V and J genes are TRBV6-1 and TRBJ1-5; no definite D call. Germline V CDR1 and CDR2: MNHNS, SASEGT. Trimming left V 7 bases short and J 5 bases short, with 12 bases between. The length of the CDR3 is 13 residues. The CDR3 DNA sequence: TGTGCCAGCAACGAAAGGCGGGATCAGCCCCAGCATTTT. Encoded protein: CASNERRDQPQHF.

This clone was detected a few times. This chain joins TRBV4-1 and TRBJ2-3; 8 bases align to TRBD2. The V segment lost 0 bases and the J segment 7 bases; nucleotides outside the gene matches: 15. CDR3 length equals 18 residues. Germline V CDR1 and CDR2: MGHRA, YSYEKL. This CDR3 is CASSQDFSGRAWLNTQYF. The CDR3 coding sequence is TGCGCCAGCAGCCAAGATTTCTCCGGGAGGGCCTGGCTGAATACGCAGTATTTT.

This clone was counted ten times or more. The chain combines TRBV7-9 with TRBJ1-1; D perhaps matches TRBD1 (5 bases). Looked up from germline, CDR1 is SEHNR and CDR2 is FQNEAQ (reference sequence). V shed 2 bases and J shed 1 base, with 8 bases lying between them. There are 14 residues in the CDR3. The CDR3 DNA reads TGTGCCAGCAGCTTATTAACAGGGAACACTGAAGCTTTCTTT. Protein sequence: CASSLLTGNTEAFF.

J is TRBJ2-7 and V is TRBV9, with D maybe TRBD1 (6 bases). CDR1 is SGDLS and CDR2 is YYNGEE in the germline V gene. Between the trimmed V and J ends, which lost 1 base and 4 bases, there was a span of 18 bases. CDR3 length equals 16 residues. The CDR3 coding sequence is TGTGCCAGCAGCGTAAGGGGGAGCCAGGCACTTTACGAGCAGTACTTC. It translates to CASSVRGSQALYEQYF.

This sequence joins TRBV7-8 and TRBJ2-3; 8 positions agree with TRBD2. The CDR3 extends over 16 amino acids. The junction had 7 bases not matched to a gene; V was cut back by 5 bases and J by 0 bases. Per the germline V gene, CDR1 is SGHVS and CDR2 is FQNEAQ. This chain's CDR3 is CASSPGASGSTDTQYF. CDR3 coding DNA: TGTGCCAGCAGCCCAGGGGCTAGCGGGAGCACAGATACGCAGTATTTT.

The rearrangement links TRBV9 to TRBJ2-2; 13 bases fit TRBD2. Germline V gene sequence: CDR1 SGDLS, CDR2 YYNGEE. The CDR3 extends over 14 amino acids. The V gene end was trimmed by 7 bases and the J gene end by 5 bases; junction bases not matched to a gene: 2. CDR3 sequence (DNA): TGTGCCAGCGAGGGACTAGCGGGGACCGGGGAGCTGTTTTTT. Translated, it gives CASEGLAGTGELFF.

CDR3 region: CASSIRGSNQPQHF. In nucleotides, the CDR3 is TGTGCCAGTAGTATAAGGGGTAGCAATCAGCCCCAGCATTTT. The chain joins TRBV19 to TRBJ1-5; possibly TRBD1 for D (5 bases). The CDR3 has 14 amino acids. Between the trimmed V and J ends, which lost 2 bases and 0 bases, there was a span of 5 bases. CDR1 is LNHDA and CDR2 is SQIVND in the germline V gene (reference sequence).

The chain combines TRBV7-6 with TRBJ2-7; TRBD2 agrees at 13 bases. The length of the CDR3 is 16 residues. V lost 6 bases, J lost 4 bases, and 9 bases stayed unmatched. Germline V gives CDR1 SGHVS, CDR2 FNYEAQ. CDR3 amino acids: CASSSLAGGAVYEQYF. CDR3 coding DNA: TGTGCCAGCAGTTCACTAGCGGGAGGGGCCGTGTACGAGCAGTACTTC.

The CDR3 reads CASSPQRGHLNTEAFF. The CDR3 coding sequence is TGTGCCAGCTCACCTCAAAGGGGACACCTGAACACTGAAGCTTTCTTT. The chain uses TRBV18 and TRBJ1-1; a possible D gene is TRBD1 (6 bases). CDR3 length equals 16 residues. CDR1 KGHSH and CDR2 LQKENI come from the germline V gene. Trimming shortened V by 3 bases and J by 0 bases, and 14 bases separated the two germline ends.

V is TRBV6-6 and J is TRBJ1-2; D call uncertain. This CDR3 is built from 14 residues. Between the trimmed V and J ends, which lost 0 bases and 4 bases, there was a span of 9 bases. Per the germline V gene, CDR1 is MNHNY and CDR2 is SVGAGI (reference sequence). The CDR3 here is CASSYSRGAYGYTF. The CDR3 DNA follows: TGTGCCAGCAGTTACTCCCGGGGTGCCTATGGCTACACCTTC.

The chain employs TRBV18 and TRBJ2-5, with D possibly TRBD1 on 6 matching bases. Per germline, CDR1 KGHSH and CDR2 LQKENI. V was shortened by 0 bases and J by 1 base, with 9 bases between the two germline ends. This CDR3 has 15 amino acids. The CDR3 reads CASSPPWGRQETQYF. For the CDR3, the DNA is TGTGCCAGCTCACCACCTTGGGGGCGCCAAGAGACCCAGTACTTC.